This T cell receptor beta chain was recorded in a study of T cells in Graves' hyperthyroidism and ophthalmopathy. Amplification of TCR beta CDR3 regions was performed using RNA transcripts as template. An initial round of RT-PCR targeting the TCR CDR3 relied on the HTBI primer set. TCRdb re-called the multiplex PCR reads through MiXCR, storing one row per CDR3 protein. The sample carries about 640,000 distinct CDR3 sequences, roughly 15% recorded once. This clonotype was detected ten times or more. Germline CDR1 and CDR2: SGHAT and FQNNGV. CDR3 length: 15 residues. V lost 1 base to trimming and J lost 5 bases, with 15 bases between them.

The source of this sequence is a woman aged 50 to 65 with Graves' ophthalmopathy. What was sequenced was blood. The V call is TRBV11-2, the J call TRBJ2-7; D possibly corresponds to TRBD1 (6 bases). CDR3 residues: CASSLGSWGHDEQYF. CDR3 bases: TGTGCCAGCAGCTTAGGGTCCTGGGGGCACGACGAGCAGTACTTC.